This T cell receptor beta chain emerged from a study of blood T cell repertoires in COVID-19. Contact with a PCR-confirmed or clinician-diagnosed COVID-19 case occurred within 2 weeks of entry. V lost 2 bases and J lost 7; bases outside the gene matches: 7. The CDR3 length is 14 residues. Germline V gives CDR1 SGHTA, CDR2 FQGNSA. Some clones are missing from TCRdb's copy, which holds only in-frame ones; the method was immunoSEQ multiplex PCR. The table has 200,000 to 300,000 clones, about 80% seen once; the top ten hold around 3.5%. The chain recombines TRBV7-2 with TRBJ2-7; TRBD1 matches at 8 bases. This receptor was identified in a woman between 35 and 50 years old who had been exposed to COVID-19. The specimen was PBMCs or T cells enriched from blood (not recorded which). The CDR3 coding sequence is TGTGCCAGCAGCTTAATGCAGGGGGCGTTTGAGCAGTACTTC. It yields the protein CASSLMQGAFEQYF.